This TCR beta chain was sequenced for a study of OX40 agonist ivuxolimab in advanced cancers. As for the study in general: Patients received ivuxolimab, an agonistic anti-OX40 (CD134) antibody.

This clone was detected a few times. The CDR3 has 13 amino acids. The germline V gene encodes CDR1 LGHNA and CDR2 YNFKEQ. The V gene lost 0 bases and the J gene lost 2 bases, with 4 bases spanning the gap. Clones were read by immunoSEQ multiplex PCR, and TCRdb kept only the in-frame ones, dropping some. The data hold around 70,000 clones, with around 90% observed a single time. Autoimmune disease history or systemic immunosuppression was exclusionary. This material consisted of CD4+ or CD8+ T cells sorted from blood, taken in a trial of the OX40 agonist ivuxolimab. This chain connects TRBV4-2 to TRBJ1-1; no firm D call. The clonotype originates from an adult with an advanced solid tumor such as melanoma, head and neck, liver or kidney cancer. CDR3 nucleotides: TGTGCCAGCAGCCAAGACGGCAACACTGAAGCTTTCTTT. Translating gives CASSQDGNTEAFF.